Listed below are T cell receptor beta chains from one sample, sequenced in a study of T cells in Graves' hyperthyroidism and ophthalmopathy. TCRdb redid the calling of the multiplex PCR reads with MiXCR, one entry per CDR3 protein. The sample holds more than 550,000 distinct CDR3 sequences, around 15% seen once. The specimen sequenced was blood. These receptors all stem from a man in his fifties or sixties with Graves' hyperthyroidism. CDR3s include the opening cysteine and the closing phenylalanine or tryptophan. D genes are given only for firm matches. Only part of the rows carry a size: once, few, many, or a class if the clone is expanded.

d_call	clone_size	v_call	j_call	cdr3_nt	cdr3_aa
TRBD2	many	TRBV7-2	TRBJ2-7	TGTGCCAGCAGCACGGGGGGACTTACCTCCTACGAGCAGTACTTC	CASSTGGLTSYEQYF
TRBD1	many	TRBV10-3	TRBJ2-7	TGTGCCATCAGTGTCGGTAGGGACAGGGGGCTTTGGCAGTACTTC	CAISVGRDRGLWQYF
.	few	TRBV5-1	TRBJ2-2	TGCGCCAGCAGCAAGGACGGGACCCAGTGGAGAACCGGGGAGCTGTTTTTT	CASSKDGTQWRTGELFF
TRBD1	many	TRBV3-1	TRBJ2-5	TGTGCCAGCAGCCCAGGGACAGGGGAAGAGACCCAGTACTTC	CASSPGTGEETQYF
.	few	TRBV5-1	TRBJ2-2	TGCGCCAGCAGCTTCGGGACAACTCTCGGGGAGCTGTTTTTT	CASSFGTTLGELFF
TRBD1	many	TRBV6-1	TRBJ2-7	TGTGCCAGCAGTGATACTTCGGGACAGGGGGCGTTTAGCGAGCAGTACTTC	CASSDTSGQGAFSEQYF
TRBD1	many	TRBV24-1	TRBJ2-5	TGTGCCACCAGTGATTTCACAGGGGGTGAATTAGAGACCCAGTACTTC	CATSDFTGGELETQYF
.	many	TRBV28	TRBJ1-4	TGTGCCAGCAGTTTATCCCAGGACGGTCAAAAACTGTTTTTT	CASSLSQDGQKLFF
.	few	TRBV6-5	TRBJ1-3	TGTGCCAGCAGTTACTCTGGAAACTCTGGAAACACCATATATTTT	CASSYSGNSGNTIYF
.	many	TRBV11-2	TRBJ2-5	TGTGCCAGCAGCGTCAGCGGAGAGACCCAGTACTTC	CASSVSGETQYF
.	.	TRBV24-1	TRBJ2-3	TGTGCCACCAGTGATTCCGCTTCCACAGATACGCAGTATTTT	CATSDSASTDTQYF
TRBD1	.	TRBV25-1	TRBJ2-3	TGTGCCAGCAGTGATTGGACAGGGGGAGATACGCAGTATTTT	CASSDWTGGDTQYF
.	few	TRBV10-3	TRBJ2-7	TGTGCCATCAGTATTCGAGACCCTGCTGAATACGAGCAGTACTTC	CAISIRDPAEYEQYF
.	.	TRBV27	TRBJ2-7	TGTGCCAGCAGTTTATTGCACAGCCCCTACGAGCAGTACTTC	CASSLLHSPYEQYF
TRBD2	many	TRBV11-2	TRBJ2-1	TGTGCCAGCAGCTTGGTGCTAGCGGGAGTGGATGAGCAGTTCTTC	CASSLVLAGVDEQFF
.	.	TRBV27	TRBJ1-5	TGTGCCAGCAGCCCCAGGTTTCCCCATAGCAATCAGCCCCAGCATTTT	CASSPRFPHSNQPQHF
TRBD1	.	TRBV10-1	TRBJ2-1	TGCGCCAGCGGGACAGGGGGCTTAAGCTCCTACAATGAGCAGTTCTTC	CASGTGGLSSYNEQFF
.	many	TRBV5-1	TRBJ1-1	TGCGCCAGCAGGGAGAACACTGAAGCTTTCTTT	CASRENTEAFF
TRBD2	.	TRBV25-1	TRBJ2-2	TGTGCCAGCAGTCGTCTAGCGGGAGCTCTGTCCACCGGGGAGCTGTTTTTT	CASSRLAGALSTGELFF
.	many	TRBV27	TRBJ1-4	TGTGCCAGCAGTTTAAGGGGATCTAATGAAAAACTGTTTTTT	CASSLRGSNEKLFF
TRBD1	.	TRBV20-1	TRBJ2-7	TGCAGTGCCGCCCGAATAGAGTACCTCAGGGGGGAGCAGTACTTC	CSAARIEYLRGEQYF
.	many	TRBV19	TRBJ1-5	TGTGCCAGTAGTATAGACGGGGGGCACGTCAATCAGCCCCAGCATTTT	CASSIDGGHVNQPQHF
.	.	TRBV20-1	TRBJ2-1	TGCAGTGCCGACGGTAGCAGGGGATTGAATGAGCAGTTCTTC	CSADGSRGLNEQFF
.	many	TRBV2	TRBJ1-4	TGTGCCAGCAGTGAAGCGGCCTCGGGAACTAATGAAAAACTGTTTTTT	CASSEAASGTNEKLFF
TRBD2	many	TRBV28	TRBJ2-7	TGTGCCAGCAGTTTAATTATTGGCAGGGTGCCTTGGGGGAGCGGGAGGTCCGCCGACGAGCAGTACTTC	CASSLIIGRVPWGSGRSADEQYF
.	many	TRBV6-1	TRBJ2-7	TGTGCCAGCAGTAGCGGTGACTACGAGCAGTACTTC	CASSSGDYEQYF
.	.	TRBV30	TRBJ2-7	TGTGCCTCTTATGGAGGACTCTACGAGCAGTACTTC	CASYGGLYEQYF
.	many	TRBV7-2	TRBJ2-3	TGTGCCAGCAGCTTAGATTGGGGGCGGCCAGATACGCAGTATTTT	CASSLDWGRPDTQYF
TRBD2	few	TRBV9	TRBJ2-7	TGTGCCAGCAGCGTGAGAAGCGGGACGCCCCCCTACGAGCAGTACTTC	CASSVRSGTPPYEQYF
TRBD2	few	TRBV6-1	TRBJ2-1	TGTGCCAGCAGTTCTCGGGAGGCCCGGGGCTACAATGAGCAGTTCTTC	CASSSREARGYNEQFF
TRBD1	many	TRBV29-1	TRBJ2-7	TGCAGCGTTGAAAGGGTTACAGGGGGCCATAGCTCCTACGAGCAGTACTTC	CSVERVTGGHSSYEQYF
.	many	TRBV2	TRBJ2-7	TGTGCCAGCAGCCCTGAGGGAATCCGCTACGAGCAGTACTTC	CASSPEGIRYEQYF
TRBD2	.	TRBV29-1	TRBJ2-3	TGCAGCGTTGATACCATACTAGCGGGCACAGATACGCAGTATTTT	CSVDTILAGTDTQYF
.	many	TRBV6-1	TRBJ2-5	TGTGCCAGCAGACCCCGAGGGAACAGTCAAGAGACCCAGTACTTC	CASRPRGNSQETQYF
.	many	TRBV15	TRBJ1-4	TGTGCCACCAGCAGATTGAGTAGTACAGCCAGAGAGAATGAAAAACTGTTTTTT	CATSRLSSTARENEKLFF
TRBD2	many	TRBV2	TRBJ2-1	TGTGCCAGCAACGTGCCTAGCGGGGGAGGGGGGTACAATGAGCAGTTCTTC	CASNVPSGGGGYNEQFF
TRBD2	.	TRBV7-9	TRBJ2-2	TGTGCCAGCAGCGCCTCAACGGGAGGGGGAACCGGGGAGCTGTTTTTT	CASSASTGGGTGELFF
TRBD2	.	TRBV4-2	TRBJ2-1	TGTGCCAGCAGCGGGCGGACTAGCGGAAGCTCCTACAATGAGCAGTTCTTC	CASSGRTSGSSYNEQFF
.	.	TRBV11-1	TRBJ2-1	TGTGCCAGCAGCTTAGCGCTGGGACTTGAGCAGTTCTTC	CASSLALGLEQFF
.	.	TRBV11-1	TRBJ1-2	TGTGCCAGCAGCTTCGCCAGTACTAACTATGGCTACACCTTC	CASSFASTNYGYTF
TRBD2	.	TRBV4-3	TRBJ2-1	TGCGCCAGCAGCCAAACACTAGCGAGGCCTGAGCAGTTCTTC	CASSQTLARPEQFF
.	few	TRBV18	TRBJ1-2	TGTGCCAGCTCACCACAAGAGGGACGGGGCTACACCTTC	CASSPQEGRGYTF